This section outlines one T cell receptor beta chain sequence together with its context. Antigen unknown. This entry belongs to a study of shared clonotypes between healthy human individuals. Terminally differentiated effector memory CD45RA+ cells were excluded from the naive CD8 cells, which were CD45RO-negative and positively selected for CCR7. None of the donors, who were healthy HIV-negative adults, had recently had acute infections or vaccinations. Sorted-subset replicate PCR reactions contained approximately 190 ng DNA, corresponding to 29,000 or so T cell genomes. Here immunoSEQ multiplex PCR was the method, and the copy in TCRdb shows in-frame clones only, minus some. The sample holds 750,000 to 1,000,000 clones; 80% to 95% are singletons and the top ten take 24%. CDR1 and CDR2 from the germline V gene are SEHNR and FQNEAQ (reference sequence). The CDR3 has 17 amino acids. Trimming pared 1 base from V and 7 bases from J, leaving 20 bases between.

Study-wide points: What naive subsets generally showed was a larger estimated richness than memory subsets showed.

This sequence was found in a man aged 25-45 years in good health. J is TRBJ2-1 and V is TRBV7-9, with D perhaps assigned TRBD1 or TRBD2 (6 bases each). Input material: naive CD8+ T cells sorted from blood. The CDR3 reads CASSLEGHYKEGNEQFF. In DNA form, the CDR3 reads TGTGCCAGCAGCTTAGAGGGACACTATAAGGAGGGAAATGAGCAGTTCTTC. Supplemented by reference TRBV7-9 and TRBJ2-1, the full variable domain reads DTGVSQNPRHKITKRGQNVTFRCDPISEHNRLYWYRQTLGQGPEFLTYFQNEAQLEKSRLLSDRFSAERPKGSFSTLEIQRTEQGDSAMYLCASSLEGHYKEGNEQFFGPGTRLTVL.